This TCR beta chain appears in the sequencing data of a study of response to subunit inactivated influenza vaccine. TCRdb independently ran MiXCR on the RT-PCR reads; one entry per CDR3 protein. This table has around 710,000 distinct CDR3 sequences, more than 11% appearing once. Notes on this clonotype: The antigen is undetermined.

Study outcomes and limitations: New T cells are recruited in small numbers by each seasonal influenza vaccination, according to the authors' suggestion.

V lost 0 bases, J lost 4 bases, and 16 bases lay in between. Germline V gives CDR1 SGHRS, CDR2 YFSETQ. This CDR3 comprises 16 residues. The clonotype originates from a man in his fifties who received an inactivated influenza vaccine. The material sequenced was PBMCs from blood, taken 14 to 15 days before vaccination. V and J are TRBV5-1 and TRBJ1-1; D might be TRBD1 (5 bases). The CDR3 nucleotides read TGCGCCAGCAGCTTGGAAGGGGCGAGAGCTATCACTGAAGCTTTCTTT. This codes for CASSLEGARAITEAFF.